Listed below are T cell receptor beta chains from one sample, sequenced in a study of blood T cell repertoires in COVID-19. Profiled with immunoSEQ multiplex PCR; TCRdb holds only in-frame clones, not every one. The sample carries about 220,000 clones, approximately 80% recorded once. The sequencing sample was made of PBMCs or T cells enriched from blood (not recorded which). Receptors were obtained from a woman aged 60-75 years who had recovered from COVID-19. The CDR3 runs from the conserved cysteine through the conserved F or W. The order of the fields is V gene, CDR3 length, clone size, J gene, D gene, CDR3 protein, CDR3 DNA. D genes are given only for firm matches. Where a row states a size, it is once, few, many or the class of an expanded clone; other rows omit it.

TRBV6-5	14	.	TRBJ1-2	TRBD1	CASRRQGGNYGYTF	TGTGCCAGCAGGAGACAGGGCGGCAACTATGGCTACACCTTC
TRBV14	20	.	TRBJ1-6	TRBD1	CASSQTPGQGPFSYNSPLHF	TGTGCCAGCAGCCAGACTCCGGGACAGGGACCTTTCTCCTATAATTCACCCCTCCACTTT
TRBV5-1	15	.	TRBJ2-2	TRBD2	CASSFSGGASGELFF	TGCGCCAGCAGCTTCAGCGGGGGGGCTTCCGGGGAGCTGTTTTTT
TRBV27	14	.	TRBJ1-2	.	CASSRDSQGSGYTF	TGTGCCAGCAGTAGGGACTCCCAAGGGAGTGGCTACACCTTC
TRBV24-1	15	.	TRBJ2-2	TRBD2	CATSGLAGPGGELFF	TGTGCCACCAGTGGGCTAGCGGGTCCAGGCGGGGAGCTGTTTTTT
TRBV2	16	.	TRBJ1-5	TRBD1	CASSESLRGPNQPQHF	TGTGCCAGCAGTGAAAGTTTAAGGGGGCCTAATCAGCCCCAGCATTTT
TRBV7-2	16	few	TRBJ2-3	TRBD2	CASSSYLAGGRDTQYF	TGTGCCAGCAGCTCGTACCTAGCGGGGGGGCGGGATACGCAGTATTTT
TRBV19	12	.	TRBJ1-1	.	CASLRGNTEAFF	TGTGCCAGTCTAAGGGGGAACACTGAAGCTTTCTTT
TRBV5-5	18	.	TRBJ2-3	TRBD2	CASSLGLAGGPSTDTQYF	TGTGCCAGCAGCTTGGGACTAGCGGGAGGGCCAAGCACAGATACGCAGTATTTT
TRBV19	15	.	TRBJ2-3	.	CASSIAGSGTDTQYF	TGTGCCAGTAGTATAGCGGGGAGCGGCACAGATACGCAGTATTTT
TRBV19	16	.	TRBJ2-7	TRBD2	CASSSSGSPQIHEQYF	TGTGCCAGTAGTTCTAGCGGGAGTCCGCAGATTCACGAGCAGTACTTC
TRBV24-1	15	.	TRBJ2-7	.	CATSVQLGPSYEQYF	TGTGCCACCAGTGTTCAGCTGGGGCCCTCCTACGAGCAGTACTTC
TRBV19	16	few	TRBJ2-1	TRBD1	CASGDRGRSGYNEQFF	TGTGCCAGTGGGGACAGGGGGCGAAGCGGTTACAATGAGCAGTTCTTC
TRBV4-2	17	.	TRBJ2-3	TRBD2	CASSQGLAGGPGDTQYF	TGTGCCAGCAGCCAGGGCTTAGCGGGAGGGCCTGGGGATACGCAGTATTTT
TRBV25-1	14	.	TRBJ2-3	.	CASRRGGTTDTQYF	TGTGCCAGCAGAAGGGGGGGGACCACAGATACGCAGTATTTT
TRBV5-1	15	once	TRBJ2-2	TRBD1	CASSLGQGSTGELFF	TGCGCCAGCAGCTTGGGACAGGGGAGCACCGGGGAGCTGTTTTTT
TRBV11-2	12	.	TRBJ1-2	TRBD1	CASSGTGYGYTF	TGTGCCAGCAGCGGGACAGGTTATGGCTACACCTTC
TRBV3-1/TRBV3-2	13	.	TRBJ1-2	.	CASSQGQGYGYTF	TGTGCCAGCAGCCAGGGCCAGGGGTATGGCTACACCTTC
TRBV7-2	14	.	TRBJ1-3	.	CASSLGYSGNTIYF	TGTGCCAGCAGCTTAGGCTATTCTGGAAACACCATATATTTT
TRBV2	15	few	TRBJ1-1	TRBD1	CASSNYRGVGPEAFF	TGTGCCAGCAGTAACTACAGGGGCGTAGGGCCTGAAGCTTTCTTT
TRBV6-5	15	few	TRBJ1-2	.	CASRTGHSSNYGYTF	TGTGCCAGCAGGACCGGACACTCCTCTAACTATGGCTACACCTTC
TRBV7-8	16	.	TRBJ1-1	.	CASRGRSGFLNTEAFF	TGTGCCAGCAGGGGCCGTTCGGGGTTTCTCAACACTGAAGCTTTCTTT
TRBV11-2	15	few	TRBJ2-7	TRBD1	CASSLDPGQGYEQYF	TGTGCCAGCAGCTTAGATCCCGGACAGGGCTACGAGCAGTACTTC
TRBV7-2	16	.	TRBJ2-5	TRBD1	CASSLGPGQGQETQYF	TGTGCCAGCAGCTTAGGGCCGGGACAGGGACAAGAGACCCAGTACTTC
TRBV6-5	16	.	TRBJ1-3	TRBD1	CASSYSAGTGGNTIYF	TGTGCCAGCAGTTATTCGGCCGGGACAGGGGGAAACACCATATATTTT
TRBV10-3	14	.	TRBJ2-1	.	CAIRDSQGYNEQFF	TGTGCCATCAGAGATTCACAGGGTTACAATGAGCAGTTCTTC
TRBV6-1	13	few	TRBJ1-2	.	CASSEVRVYGYTF	TGTGCCAGCAGTGAAGTGAGGGTCTATGGCTACACCTTC
TRBV6-5	14	.	TRBJ2-1	TRBD2	CASQTLAGGSEQFF	TGTGCCAGCCAGACGCTAGCGGGAGGTAGTGAGCAGTTCTTC
TRBV24-1	13	.	TRBJ1-2	.	CATSDGRIDGYTF	TGTGCCACCAGTGATGGCAGGATCGACGGCTACACCTTC
TRBV6-1	16	.	TRBJ2-7	.	CASSEDGRPGSYEQYF	TGTGCCAGCAGTGAGGACGGCAGGCCGGGGTCCTACGAGCAGTACTTC
TRBV5-1	16	once	TRBJ1-1	.	CASSLQVQGALTEAFF	TGCGCCAGCAGCTTACAGGTACAGGGTGCGCTCACTGAAGCTTTCTTT
TRBV6-5	12	.	TRBJ1-2	TRBD1	CASSLQGHGYTF	TGTGCCAGCAGCTTACAGGGGCATGGCTACACCTTC
TRBV7-2	15	.	TRBJ2-7	.	CASSLARGRSYEQYF	TGTGCCAGCAGCTTAGCAAGGGGCCGCAGTTACGAGCAGTACTTC
TRBV7-6	16	few	TRBJ2-1	.	CASTPPGRGSYNEQFF	TGTGCCAGCACCCCCCCGGGTAGGGGTTCTTACAATGAGCAGTTCTTC
TRBV7-8	12	.	TRBJ1-2	.	CASSSGNTGYTF	TGTGCCAGCAGCTCAGGAAACACGGGCTACACCTTC
TRBV5-1	15	.	TRBJ1-4	.	CASSWQGQNNEKLFF	TGCGCCAGCAGCTGGCAGGGGCAGAACAATGAAAAACTGTTTTTT
TRBV2	15	once	TRBJ2-7	.	CASSEDSSPSSEQYF	TGTGCCAGCAGTGAAGATAGCTCCCCGTCCAGCGAGCAGTACTTC
TRBV7-9	15	few	TRBJ2-4	TRBD1	CASSLDQGARDIQYF	TGTGCCAGCAGCTTAGATCAGGGGGCCAGGGACATTCAGTACTTC
TRBV5-1	20	.	TRBJ2-1	TRBD2	CASSFFLASGRQSSYNEQFF	TGCGCCAGCAGCTTTTTTTTGGCTAGCGGGAGACAATCCTCCTACAATGAGCAGTTCTTC
TRBV3-1/TRBV3-2	13	.	TRBJ1-5	.	CASSLSRREPQHF	TGTGCCAGCAGCCTCTCCAGGAGGGAGCCCCAGCATTTT
TRBV18	15	few	TRBJ1-1	TRBD1	CASSPVGQGGTEAFF	TGTGCCAGCTCACCAGTTGGACAGGGTGGTACTGAAGCTTTCTTT
TRBV2	16	.	TRBJ1-4	.	CASSEGRNGGNEKLFF	TGTGCCAGCAGTGAAGGGAGGAATGGAGGTAATGAAAAACTGTTTTTT
TRBV14	15	.	TRBJ1-2	.	CASSPTGGANYGYTF	TGTGCCAGCAGCCCAACCGGAGGAGCTAACTATGGCTACACCTTC
TRBV14	17	.	TRBJ1-6	TRBD1	CASSQGQGPGMDSPLHF	TGTGCCAGCAGCCAGGGACAGGGGCCCGGAATGGATTCACCCCTCCACTTT
TRBV5-1	13	many	TRBJ1-1	.	CASSAQGGTEAFF	TGCGCCAGCAGCGCTCAGGGAGGCACTGAAGCTTTCTTT
TRBV5-4	13	few	TRBJ1-1	TRBD1	CASSLQGLAEAFF	TGTGCCAGCAGTTTACAGGGGCTCGCTGAAGCTTTCTTT
TRBV19	18	.	TRBJ1-1	TRBD1	CASSIRLNGQGLNTEAFF	TGTGCCAGTAGTATTCGTCTCAACGGACAGGGGCTGAACACTGAAGCTTTCTTT
TRBV19	17	.	TRBJ2-3	TRBD1	CASSIDAGGLATDTQYF	TGTGCCAGTAGTATAGATGCAGGGGGCCTCGCCACAGATACGCAGTATTTT
TRBV5-4	16	many	TRBJ1-2	.	CASSSPDNYQAYGYTF	TGTGCCAGCAGCTCCCCCGATAATTATCAGGCTTATGGCTACACCTTC
TRBV19	13	.	TRBJ1-1	.	CASSTTVNTEAFF	TGTGCCAGTAGCACGACAGTGAACACTGAAGCTTTCTTT